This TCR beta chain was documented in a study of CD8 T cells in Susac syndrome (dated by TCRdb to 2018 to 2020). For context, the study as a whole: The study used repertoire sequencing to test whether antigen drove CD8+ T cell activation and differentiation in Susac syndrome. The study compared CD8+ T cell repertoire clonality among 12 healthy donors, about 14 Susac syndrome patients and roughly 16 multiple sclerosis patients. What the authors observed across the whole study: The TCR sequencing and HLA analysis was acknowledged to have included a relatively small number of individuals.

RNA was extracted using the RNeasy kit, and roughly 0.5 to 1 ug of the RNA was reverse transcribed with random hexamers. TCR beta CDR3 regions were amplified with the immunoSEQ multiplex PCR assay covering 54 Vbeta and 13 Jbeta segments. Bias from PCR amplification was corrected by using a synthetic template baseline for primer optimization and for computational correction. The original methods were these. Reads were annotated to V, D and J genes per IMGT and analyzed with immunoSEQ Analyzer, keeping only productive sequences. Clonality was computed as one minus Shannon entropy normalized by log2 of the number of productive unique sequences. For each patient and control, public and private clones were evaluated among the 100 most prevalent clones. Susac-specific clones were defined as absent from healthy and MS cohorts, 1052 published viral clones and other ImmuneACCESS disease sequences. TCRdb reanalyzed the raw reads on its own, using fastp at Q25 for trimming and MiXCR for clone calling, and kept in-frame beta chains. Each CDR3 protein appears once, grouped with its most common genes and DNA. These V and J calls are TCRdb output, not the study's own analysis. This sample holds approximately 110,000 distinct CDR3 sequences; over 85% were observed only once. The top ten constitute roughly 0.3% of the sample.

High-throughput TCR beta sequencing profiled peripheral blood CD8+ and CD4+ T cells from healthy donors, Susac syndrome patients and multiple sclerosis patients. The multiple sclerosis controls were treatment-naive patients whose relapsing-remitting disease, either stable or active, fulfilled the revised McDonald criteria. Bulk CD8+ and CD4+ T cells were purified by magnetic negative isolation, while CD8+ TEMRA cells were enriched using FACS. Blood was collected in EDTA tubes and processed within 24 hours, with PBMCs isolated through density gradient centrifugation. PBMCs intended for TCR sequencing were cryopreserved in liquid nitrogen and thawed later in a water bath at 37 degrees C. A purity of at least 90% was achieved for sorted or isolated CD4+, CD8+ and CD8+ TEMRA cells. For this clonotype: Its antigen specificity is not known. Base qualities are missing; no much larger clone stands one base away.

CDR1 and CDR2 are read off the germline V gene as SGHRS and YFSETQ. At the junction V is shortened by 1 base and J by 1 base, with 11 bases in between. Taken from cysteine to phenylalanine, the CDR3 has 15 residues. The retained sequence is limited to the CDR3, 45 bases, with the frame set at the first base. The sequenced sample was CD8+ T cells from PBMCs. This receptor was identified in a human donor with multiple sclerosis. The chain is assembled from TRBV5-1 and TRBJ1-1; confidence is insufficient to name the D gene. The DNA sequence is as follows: TGCGCCAGCAGCTTGAAGTGGCCCTGGAACACTGAAGCTTTCTTT. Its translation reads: CASSLKWPWNTEAFF.